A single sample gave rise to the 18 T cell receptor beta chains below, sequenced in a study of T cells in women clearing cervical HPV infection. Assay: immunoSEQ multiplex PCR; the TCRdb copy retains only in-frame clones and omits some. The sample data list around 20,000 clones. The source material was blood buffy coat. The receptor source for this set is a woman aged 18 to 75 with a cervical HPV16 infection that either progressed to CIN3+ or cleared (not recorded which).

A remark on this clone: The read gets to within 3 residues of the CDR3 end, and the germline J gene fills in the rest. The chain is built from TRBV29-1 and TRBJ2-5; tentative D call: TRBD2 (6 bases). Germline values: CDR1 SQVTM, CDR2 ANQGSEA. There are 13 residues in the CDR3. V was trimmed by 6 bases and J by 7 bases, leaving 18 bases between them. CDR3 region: CSVVSGGTGTQYF. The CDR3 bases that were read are TGCAGCGTCGTATCCGGGGGAACGGGGACC.

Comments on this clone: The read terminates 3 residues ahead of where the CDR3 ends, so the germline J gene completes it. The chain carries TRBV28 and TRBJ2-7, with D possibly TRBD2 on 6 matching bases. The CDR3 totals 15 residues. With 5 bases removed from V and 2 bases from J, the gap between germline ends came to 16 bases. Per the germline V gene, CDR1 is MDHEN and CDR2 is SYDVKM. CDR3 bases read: TGTGCCAGCAGTCTGGGGGACTTTGGGGCCTACGAG. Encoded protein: CASSLGDFGAYE. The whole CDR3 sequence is CASSLGDFGAYEQYF.

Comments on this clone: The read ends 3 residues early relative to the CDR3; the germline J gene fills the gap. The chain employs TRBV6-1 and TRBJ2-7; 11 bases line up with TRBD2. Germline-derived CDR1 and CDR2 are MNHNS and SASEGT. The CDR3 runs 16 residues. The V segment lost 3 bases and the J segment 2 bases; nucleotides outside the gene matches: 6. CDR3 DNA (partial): TGTGCCAGCAGTGAGATAATAGCGGGAGGGGCCTACGAG. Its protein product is CASSEIIAGGAYE. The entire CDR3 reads CASSEIIAGGAYEQYF.

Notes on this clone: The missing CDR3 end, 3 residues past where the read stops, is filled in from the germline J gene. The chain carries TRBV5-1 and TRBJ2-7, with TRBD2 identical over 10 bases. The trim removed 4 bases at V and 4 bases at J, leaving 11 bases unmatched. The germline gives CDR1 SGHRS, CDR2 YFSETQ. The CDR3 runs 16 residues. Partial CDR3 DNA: TGCGCCAGCAGCCCGAGCGGGGTAGCGGGAGGTTACGAG. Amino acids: CASSPSGVAGGYE. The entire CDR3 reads CASSPSGVAGGYEQYF.

This CDR3 is CASSIEVVTRNEQFF. CDR3 DNA, as far as it was read: TGTGCCAGTAGTATCGAGGTGGTAACGAGAAATGAG. This sequence joins TRBV19 and TRBJ2-1; D unresolved. Read data end 3 residues before the CDR3 end; the end is taken from the germline J gene. V lost 3 bases to trimming and J lost 7 bases, with 16 bases between them. Looked up from germline, CDR1 is LNHDA and CDR2 is SQIVND (reference sequence). CDR3 length: 15 residues.

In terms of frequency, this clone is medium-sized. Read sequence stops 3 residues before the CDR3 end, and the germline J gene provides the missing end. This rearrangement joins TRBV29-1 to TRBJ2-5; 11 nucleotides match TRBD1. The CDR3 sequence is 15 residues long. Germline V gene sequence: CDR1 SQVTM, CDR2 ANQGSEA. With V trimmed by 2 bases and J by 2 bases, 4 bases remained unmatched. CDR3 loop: CSVEPDRGRQETQYF. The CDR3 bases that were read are TGCAGCGTTGAACCGGACAGGGGGCGGCAAGAGACC.

The covered CDR3 bases are TGTGCCAGCAGCCTCGTGTCCAGCTACGAG. As protein: CASSLVSSYE. The whole CDR3 is CASSLVSSYEQYF. The V gene is TRBV12-3 or TRBV12-4, the J gene TRBJ2-7; D gene ambiguous. The observed sequence ends 3 residues before the CDR3 terminus, with the missing tail filled in from the germline J gene. V dropped 6 bases and J dropped 3 bases, with 12 bases sitting between them. The CDR3 length is 13 residues.

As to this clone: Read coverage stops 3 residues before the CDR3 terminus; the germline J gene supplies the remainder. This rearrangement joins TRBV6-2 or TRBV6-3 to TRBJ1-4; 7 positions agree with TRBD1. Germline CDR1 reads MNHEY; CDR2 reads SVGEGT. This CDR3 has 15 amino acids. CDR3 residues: CASSSTGSGANVLFF. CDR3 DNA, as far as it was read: TGTGCCAGCAGTTCGACAGGGTCGGGGGCCAACGTA.

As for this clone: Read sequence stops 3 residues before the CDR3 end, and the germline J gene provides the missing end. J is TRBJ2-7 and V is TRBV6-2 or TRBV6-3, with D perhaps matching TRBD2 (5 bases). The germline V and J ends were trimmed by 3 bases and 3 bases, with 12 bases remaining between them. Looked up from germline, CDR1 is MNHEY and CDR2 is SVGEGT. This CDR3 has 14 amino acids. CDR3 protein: CASSYSDLCYEQYF. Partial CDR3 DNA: TGTGCCAGCAGTTATTCGGACTTATGCTACGAG.

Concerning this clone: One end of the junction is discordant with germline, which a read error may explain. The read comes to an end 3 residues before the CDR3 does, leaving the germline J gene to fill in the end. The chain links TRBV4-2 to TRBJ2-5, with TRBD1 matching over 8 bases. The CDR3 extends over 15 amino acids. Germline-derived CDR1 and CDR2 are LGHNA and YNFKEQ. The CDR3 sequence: CASSHGQGGQETQYF. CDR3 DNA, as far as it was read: TGCGCCAGCAGCCATGGACAGGGAGGACAAGAGACC.

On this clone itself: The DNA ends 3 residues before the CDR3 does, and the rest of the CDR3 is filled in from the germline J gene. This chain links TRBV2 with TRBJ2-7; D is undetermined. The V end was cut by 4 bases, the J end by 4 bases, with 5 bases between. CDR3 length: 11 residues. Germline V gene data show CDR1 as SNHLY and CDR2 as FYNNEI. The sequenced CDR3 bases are TGTGCCAGCAGTGCCATGTACGAG. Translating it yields CASSAMYE. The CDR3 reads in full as CASSAMYEQYF.

The chain's CDR3 is CSARRTATYEQYF. The sequenced CDR3 bases are TGCAGTGCTAGAAGGACTGCCACCTACGAG. The chain employs TRBV20-1 and TRBJ2-7; possible D gene TRBD2, 5 bases. The read finishes 3 residues shy of the CDR3 end, and the germline J gene is used to complete it. From germline, CDR1 is DFQATT and CDR2 SNEGSKA (reference sequence). CDR3 length equals 13 residues. Trimming took off 2 bases at V and 2 bases at J, with 10 bases between the two ends.

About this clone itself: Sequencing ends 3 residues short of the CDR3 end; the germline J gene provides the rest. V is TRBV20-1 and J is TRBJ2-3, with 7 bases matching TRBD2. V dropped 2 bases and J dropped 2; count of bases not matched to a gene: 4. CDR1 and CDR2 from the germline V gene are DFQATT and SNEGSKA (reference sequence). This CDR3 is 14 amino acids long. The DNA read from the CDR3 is TGCAGTGCTAGACCGAGCGGGGCCACAGATACG. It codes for CSARPSGATDT. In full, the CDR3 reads CSARPSGATDTQYF.

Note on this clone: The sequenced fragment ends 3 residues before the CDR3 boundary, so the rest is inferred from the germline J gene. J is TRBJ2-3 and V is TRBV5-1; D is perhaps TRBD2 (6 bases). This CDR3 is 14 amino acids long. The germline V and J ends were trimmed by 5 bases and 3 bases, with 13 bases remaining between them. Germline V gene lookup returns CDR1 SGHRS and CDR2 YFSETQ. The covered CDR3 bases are TGCGCCAGCAGGGCTCTTGGGGGGACAGATACG. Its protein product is CASRALGGTDT. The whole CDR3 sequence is CASRALGGTDTQYF.

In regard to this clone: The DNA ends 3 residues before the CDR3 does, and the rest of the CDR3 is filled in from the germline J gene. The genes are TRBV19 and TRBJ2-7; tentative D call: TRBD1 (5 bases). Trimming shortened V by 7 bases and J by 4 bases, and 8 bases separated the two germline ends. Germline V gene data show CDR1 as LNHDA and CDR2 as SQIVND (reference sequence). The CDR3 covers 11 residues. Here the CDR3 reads CASMQGYEQYF. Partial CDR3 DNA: TGTGCCAGTATGCAGGGTTACGAG. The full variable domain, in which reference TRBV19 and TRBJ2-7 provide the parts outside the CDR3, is DGGITQSPKYLFRKEGQNVTLSCEQNLNHDAMYWYRQDPGQGLRLIYYSQIVNDFQKGDIAEGYSVSREKKESFPLTVTSAQKNPTAFYLCASMQGYEQYFGPGTRLTVT.

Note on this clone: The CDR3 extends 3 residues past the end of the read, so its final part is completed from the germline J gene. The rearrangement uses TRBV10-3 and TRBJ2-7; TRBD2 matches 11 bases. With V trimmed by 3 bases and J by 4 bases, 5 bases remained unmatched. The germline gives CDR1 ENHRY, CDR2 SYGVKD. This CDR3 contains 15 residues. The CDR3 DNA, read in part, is TGTGCCATCAGTGAAACACTAGCGGGAGAATACGAG. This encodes CAISETLAGEYE. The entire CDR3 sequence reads CAISETLAGEYEQYF.

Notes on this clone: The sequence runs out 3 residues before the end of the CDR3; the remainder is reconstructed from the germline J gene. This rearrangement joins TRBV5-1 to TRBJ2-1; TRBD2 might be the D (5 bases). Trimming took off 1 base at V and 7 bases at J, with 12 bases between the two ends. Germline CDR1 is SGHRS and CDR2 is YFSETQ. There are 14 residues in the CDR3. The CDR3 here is CASSLLSSTNEQFF. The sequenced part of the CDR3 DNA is TGCGCCAGCAGCTTGTTGTCTAGCACTAATGAG.

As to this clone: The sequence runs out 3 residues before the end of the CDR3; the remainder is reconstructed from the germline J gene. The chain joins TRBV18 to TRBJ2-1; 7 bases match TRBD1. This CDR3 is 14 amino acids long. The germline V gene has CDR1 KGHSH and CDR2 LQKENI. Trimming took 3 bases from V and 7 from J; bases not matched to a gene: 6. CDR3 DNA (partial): TGTGCCAGCTCACCCTTGACAGGGCGAAATGAG. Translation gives CASSPLTGRNE. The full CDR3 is CASSPLTGRNEQFF.